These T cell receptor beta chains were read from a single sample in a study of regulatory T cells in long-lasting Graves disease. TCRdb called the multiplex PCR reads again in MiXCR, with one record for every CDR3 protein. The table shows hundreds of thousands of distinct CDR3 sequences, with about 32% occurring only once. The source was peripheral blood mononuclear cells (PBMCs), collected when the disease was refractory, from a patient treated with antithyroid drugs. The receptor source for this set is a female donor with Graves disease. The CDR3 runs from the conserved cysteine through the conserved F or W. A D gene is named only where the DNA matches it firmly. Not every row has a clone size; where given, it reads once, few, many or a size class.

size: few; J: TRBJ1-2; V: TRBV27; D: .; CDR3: CASRTAYGYTF; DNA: TGTGCCAGCAGGACAGCGTATGGCTACACCTTC
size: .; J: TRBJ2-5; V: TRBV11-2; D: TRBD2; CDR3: CASSFRTSGDQETQYF; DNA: TGTGCCAGCAGCTTCCGGACTAGCGGAGATCAAGAGACCCAGTACTTC
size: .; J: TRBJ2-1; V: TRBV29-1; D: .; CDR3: CSVETVNEQFF; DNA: TGCAGCGTTGAAACTGTGAATGAGCAGTTCTTC
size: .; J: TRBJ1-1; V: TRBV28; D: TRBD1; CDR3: CASRGRRTGGTEAFF; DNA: TGTGCCAGCAGGGGGAGGAGGACAGGGGGCACTGAAGCTTTCTTT
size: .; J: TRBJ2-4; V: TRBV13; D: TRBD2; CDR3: CASSRRVLAGVGAKNIQYF; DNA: TGTGCCAGCAGCCGCCGGGTGCTAGCGGGAGTGGGGGCCAAAAACATTCAGTACTTC
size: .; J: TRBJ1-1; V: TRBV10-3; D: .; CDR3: CATQAGNTEAFF; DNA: TGTGCCACCCAAGCAGGGAACACTGAAGCTTTCTTT
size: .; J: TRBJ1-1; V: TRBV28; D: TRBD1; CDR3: CASSLGTGPYGAFF; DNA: TGTGCCAGCAGTTTAGGGACAGGGCCCTATGGCGCTTTCTTT
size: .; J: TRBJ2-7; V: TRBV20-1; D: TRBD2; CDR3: CSARDGSGYTYEQYF; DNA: TGCAGTGCTAGAGATGGTAGCGGGTATACCTACGAGCAGTACTTC
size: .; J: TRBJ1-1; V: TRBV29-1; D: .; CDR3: CSVRGRGVAEAFF; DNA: TGCAGCGTTCGCGGGAGGGGAGTAGCGGAAGCTTTCTTT
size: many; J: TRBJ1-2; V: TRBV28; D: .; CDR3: CASSFLGDYGYTF; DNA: TGTGCCAGCAGTTTTTTAGGGGACTATGGCTACACCTTC
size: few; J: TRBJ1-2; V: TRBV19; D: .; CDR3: CASTDMGSGNYGYTF; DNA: TGTGCCAGTACCGATATGGGAAGCGGGAACTATGGCTACACCTTC
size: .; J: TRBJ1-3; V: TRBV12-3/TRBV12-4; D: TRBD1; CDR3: CASSNGGTGGNTTYF; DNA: TGTGCCAGCAGTAACGGAGGGACAGGGGGAAACACCACATATTTT
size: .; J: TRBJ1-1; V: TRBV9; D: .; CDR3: CASSVGLPNTEAFF; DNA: TGTGCCAGCAGCGTAGGACTGCCGAACACTGAAGCTTTCTTT
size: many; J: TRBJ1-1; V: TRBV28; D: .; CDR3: CASRVGTPEAFF; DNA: TGTGCCAGCAGAGTCGGGACACCAGAAGCTTTCTTT
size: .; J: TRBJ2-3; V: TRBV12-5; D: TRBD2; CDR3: CASEGTSGRTDTQYF; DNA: TGTGCTAGTGAAGGGACTAGCGGGAGAACAGATACGCAGTATTTT
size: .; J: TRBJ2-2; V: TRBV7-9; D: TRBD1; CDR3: CASSPGTGGSGELFF; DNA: TGTGCCAGCAGCCCCGGGACAGGGGGTTCCGGGGAGCTGTTTTTT
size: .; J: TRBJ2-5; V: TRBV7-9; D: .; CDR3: CASSIQTGVRHRETQYF; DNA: TGTGCCAGCAGCATCCAGACGGGGGTAAGGCACAGAGAGACCCAGTACTTC
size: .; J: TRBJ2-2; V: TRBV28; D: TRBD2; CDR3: CASSLPPGLALASTGELFF; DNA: TGTGCCAGCAGTTTACCCCCGGGACTAGCCCTCGCGAGCACCGGGGAGCTGTTCTTT
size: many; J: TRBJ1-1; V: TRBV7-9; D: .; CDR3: CASSGRRNTEAFF; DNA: TGTGCCAGCAGCGGCAGGAGGAACACTGAAGCTTTCTTT
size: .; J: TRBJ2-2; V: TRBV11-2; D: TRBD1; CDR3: CASSLSGGFTGELFF; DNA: TGTGCCAGCAGCTTATCAGGGGGTTTTACCGGGGAGCTGTTTTTT
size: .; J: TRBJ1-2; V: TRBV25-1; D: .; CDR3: CASSLDGRSGYTF; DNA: TGTGCCAGCAGTTTGGACGGAAGGAGTGGCTACACCTTC
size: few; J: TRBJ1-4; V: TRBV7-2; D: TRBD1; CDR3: CASSPAGQYNEKLFF; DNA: TGTGCCAGCAGCCCAGCGGGACAGTATAATGAAAAACTGTTTTTT
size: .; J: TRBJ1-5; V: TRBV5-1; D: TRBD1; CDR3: CASVNHLGQADAHSNQPQHF; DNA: TGCGCCAGCGTCAATCACTTGGGACAGGCGGATGCCCATAGCAATCAGCCCCAGCATTTT
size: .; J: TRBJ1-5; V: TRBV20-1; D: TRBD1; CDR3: CSASPGQGSMGNQPQHF; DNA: TGCAGTGCTTCGCCGGGACAGGGTTCTATGGGCAATCAGCCCCAGCATTTT
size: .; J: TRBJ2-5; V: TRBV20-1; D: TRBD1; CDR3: CSANPGTGETQYF; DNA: TGCAGTGCAAATCCAGGGACAGGAGAGACCCAGTACTTC
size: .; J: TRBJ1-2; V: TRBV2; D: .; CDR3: CASSEDLAGYGYTF; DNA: TGTGCCAGCAGTGAGGATCTAGCGGGGTATGGCTACACCTTC
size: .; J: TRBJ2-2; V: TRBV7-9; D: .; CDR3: CASSLYSGTGELFF; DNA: TGTGCCAGCAGCTTGTATAGCGGCACCGGGGAGCTGTTTTTT
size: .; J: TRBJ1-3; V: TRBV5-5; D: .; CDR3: CASSRDQGLPGNTIYF; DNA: TGTGCCAGCAGCAGAGATCAGGGGCTTCCTGGAAACACCATATATTTT